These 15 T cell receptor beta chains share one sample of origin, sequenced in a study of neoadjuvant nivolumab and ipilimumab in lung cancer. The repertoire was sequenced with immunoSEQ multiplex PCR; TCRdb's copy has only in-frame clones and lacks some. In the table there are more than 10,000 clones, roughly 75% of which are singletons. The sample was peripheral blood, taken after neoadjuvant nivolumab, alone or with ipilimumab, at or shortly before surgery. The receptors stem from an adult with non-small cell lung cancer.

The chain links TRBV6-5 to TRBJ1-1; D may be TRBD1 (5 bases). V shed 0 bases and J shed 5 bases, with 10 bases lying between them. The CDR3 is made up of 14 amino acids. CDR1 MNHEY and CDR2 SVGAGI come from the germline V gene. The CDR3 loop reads CASSYSIWGTEAFF. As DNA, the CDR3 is TGTGCCAGCAGTTACTCGATTTGGGGGACTGAAGCTTTCTTT.

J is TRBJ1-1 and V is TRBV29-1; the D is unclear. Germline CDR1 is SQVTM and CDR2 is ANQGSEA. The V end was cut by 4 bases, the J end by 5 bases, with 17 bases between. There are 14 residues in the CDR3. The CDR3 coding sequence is TGCAGCGTTGTAGACTCCGGGATCCTAACTGAAGCTTTCTTT. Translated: CSVVDSGILTEAFF.

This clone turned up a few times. For the CDR3, the DNA is TGTGCCAGCAGCTTAGGGAGGGTGGCAGAGACCCAGTACTTC. Translated: CASSLGRVAETQYF. The genes are TRBV11-2 and TRBJ2-5, with a weak D call TRBD2 (6 bases). The germline V gene has CDR1 SGHAT and CDR2 FQNNGV. The CDR3 has 14 residues. V was pared by 1 base and J by 4 bases, with 10 bases between.

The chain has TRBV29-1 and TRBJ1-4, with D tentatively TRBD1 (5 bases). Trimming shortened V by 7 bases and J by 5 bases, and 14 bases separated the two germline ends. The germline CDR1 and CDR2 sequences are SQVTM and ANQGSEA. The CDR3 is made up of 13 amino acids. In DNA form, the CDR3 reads TGCAGCGCAAAGACGGGACTAAATGAAAAACTGTTTTTT. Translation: CSAKTGLNEKLFF.

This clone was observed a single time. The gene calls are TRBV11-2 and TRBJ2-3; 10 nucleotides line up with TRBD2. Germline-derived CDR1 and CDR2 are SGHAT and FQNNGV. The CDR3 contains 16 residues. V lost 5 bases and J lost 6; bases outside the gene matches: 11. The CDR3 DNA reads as TGTGCCAGCAGCCTAAGGGGAGCGGGAGGGACTGATACGCAGTATTTT. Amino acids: CASSLRGAGGTDTQYF.

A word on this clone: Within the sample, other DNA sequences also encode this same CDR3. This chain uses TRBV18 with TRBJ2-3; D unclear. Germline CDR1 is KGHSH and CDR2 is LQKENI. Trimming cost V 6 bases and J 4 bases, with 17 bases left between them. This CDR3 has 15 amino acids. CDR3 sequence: CASSPLGNSADTQYF. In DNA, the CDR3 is TGTGCCAGCTCCCCTCTAGGAAATAGTGCAGATACGCAGTATTTT.

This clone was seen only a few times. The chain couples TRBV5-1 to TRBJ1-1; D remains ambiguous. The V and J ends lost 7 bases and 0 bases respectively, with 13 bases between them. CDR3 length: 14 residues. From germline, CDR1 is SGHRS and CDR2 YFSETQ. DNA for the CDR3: TGCGCCAGCTGGGTCGGAGTTATGAACACTGAAGCTTTCTTT. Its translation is CASWVGVMNTEAFF.

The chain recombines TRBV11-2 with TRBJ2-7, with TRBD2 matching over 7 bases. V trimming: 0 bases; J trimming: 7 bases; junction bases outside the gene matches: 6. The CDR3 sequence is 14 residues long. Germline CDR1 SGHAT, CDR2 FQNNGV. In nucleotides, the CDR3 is TGTGCCAGCAGCTTAGATGACCTAGCGGAGGAGCAGTACTTC. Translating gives CASSLDDLAEEQYF.

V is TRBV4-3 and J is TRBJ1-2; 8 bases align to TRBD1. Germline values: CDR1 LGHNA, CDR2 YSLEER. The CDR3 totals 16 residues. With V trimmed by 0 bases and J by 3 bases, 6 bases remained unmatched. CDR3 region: CASSQDGPGGDYGYTF. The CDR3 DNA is TGCGCCAGCAGCCAAGATGGCCCAGGGGGCGACTATGGCTACACCTTC.

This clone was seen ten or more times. The CDR3 region is CASSLEGSVRAFF. For the CDR3, the DNA is TGTGCCAGCAGCTTAGAGGGGTCGGTACGTGCTTTCTTT. J is TRBJ1-1 and V is TRBV11-1; a weak D match, TRBD1 (5 bases). CDR3 length: 13 amino acids. In germline, CDR1 is SGHAT, CDR2 FQDESV (reference sequence). Trimming took off 1 base at V and 11 bases at J, with 14 bases between the two ends.

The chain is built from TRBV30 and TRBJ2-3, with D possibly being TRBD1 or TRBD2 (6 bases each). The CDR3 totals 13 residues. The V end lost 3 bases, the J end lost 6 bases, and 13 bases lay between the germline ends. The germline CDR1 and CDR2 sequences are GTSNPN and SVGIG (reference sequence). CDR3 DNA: TGTGCCTGGAGCCATCCGGGGGCCGATACGCAGTATTTT. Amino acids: CAWSHPGADTQYF. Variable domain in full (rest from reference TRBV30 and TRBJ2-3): SQTIHQWPATLVQPVGSPLSLECTVEGTSNPNLYWYRQAAGRGLQLLFYSVGIGQISSEVPQNLSASRPQDRQFILSSKKLLLSDSGFYLCAWSHPGADTQYFGPGTRLTVL.

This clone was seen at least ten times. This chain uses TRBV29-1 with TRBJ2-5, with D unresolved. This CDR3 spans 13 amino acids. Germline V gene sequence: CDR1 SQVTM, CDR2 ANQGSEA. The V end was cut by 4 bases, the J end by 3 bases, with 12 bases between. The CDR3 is CSVVKFGEETQYF. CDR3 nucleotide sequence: TGCAGCGTTGTCAAGTTTGGGGAAGAGACCCAGTACTTC.

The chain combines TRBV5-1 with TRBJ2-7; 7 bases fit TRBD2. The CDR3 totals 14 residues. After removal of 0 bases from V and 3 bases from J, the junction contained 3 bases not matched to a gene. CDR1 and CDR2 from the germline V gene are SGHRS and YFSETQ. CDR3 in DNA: TGCGCCAGCAGCTTGGCTCTAGCGGACTACGAGCAGTACTTC. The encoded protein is CASSLALADYEQYF.

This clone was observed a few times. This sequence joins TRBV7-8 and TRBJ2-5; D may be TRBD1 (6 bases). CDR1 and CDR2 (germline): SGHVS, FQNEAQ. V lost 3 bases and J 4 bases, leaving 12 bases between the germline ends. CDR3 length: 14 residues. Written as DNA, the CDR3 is TGTGCCAGCAGCTTTTCCGGGACAATAGAGACCCAGTACTTC. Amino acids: CASSFSGTIETQYF.

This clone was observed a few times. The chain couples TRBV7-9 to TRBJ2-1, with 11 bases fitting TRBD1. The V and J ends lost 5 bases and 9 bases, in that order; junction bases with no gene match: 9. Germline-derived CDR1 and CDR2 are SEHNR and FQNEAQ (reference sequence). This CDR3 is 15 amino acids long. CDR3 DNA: TGTGCCAGCAGCCCCCGGGACAGGGGGTCCAGTGAGCAGTTCTTC. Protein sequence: CASSPRDRGSSEQFF.